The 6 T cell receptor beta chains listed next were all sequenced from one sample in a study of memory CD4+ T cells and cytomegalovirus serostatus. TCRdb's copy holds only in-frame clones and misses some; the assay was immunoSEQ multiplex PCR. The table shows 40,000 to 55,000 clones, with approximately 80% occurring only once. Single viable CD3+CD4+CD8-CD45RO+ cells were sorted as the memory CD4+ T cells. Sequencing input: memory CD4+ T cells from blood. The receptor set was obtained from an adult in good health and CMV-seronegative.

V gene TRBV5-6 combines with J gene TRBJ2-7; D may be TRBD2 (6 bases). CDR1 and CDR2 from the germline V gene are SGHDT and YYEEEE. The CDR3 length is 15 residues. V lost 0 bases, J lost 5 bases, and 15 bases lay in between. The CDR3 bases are TGTGCCAGCAGCTTGGTAGGTCTAGCGACGAACGAGCAGTACTTC. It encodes CASSLVGLATNEQYF.

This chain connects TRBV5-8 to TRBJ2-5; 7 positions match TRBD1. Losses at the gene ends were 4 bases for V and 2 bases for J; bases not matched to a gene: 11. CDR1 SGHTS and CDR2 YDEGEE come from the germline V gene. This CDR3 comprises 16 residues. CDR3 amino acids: CASSLGQTAQQETQYF. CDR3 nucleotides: TGTGCCAGCAGCCTGGGACAGACGGCACAACAAGAGACCCAGTACTTC.

CDR3: CASSYTGVKDTQYF. CDR3 sequence (DNA): TGTGCCAGCAGTTACACGGGGGTAAAGGATACGCAGTATTTT. The chain combines TRBV6-5 with TRBJ2-3; a weak D match, TRBD2 (6 bases). The length of the CDR3 is 14 residues. V was cut by 2 bases and J by 6 bases, with 12 bases left in between. From germline, CDR1 is MNHEY and CDR2 SVGAGI.

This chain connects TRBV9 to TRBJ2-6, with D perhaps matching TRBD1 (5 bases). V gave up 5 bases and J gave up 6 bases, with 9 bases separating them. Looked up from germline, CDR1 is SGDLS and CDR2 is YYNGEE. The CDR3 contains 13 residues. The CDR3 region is CASRDTLANVLTF. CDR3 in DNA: TGTGCCAGCAGGGACACTTTGGCCAACGTCCTGACTTTC.

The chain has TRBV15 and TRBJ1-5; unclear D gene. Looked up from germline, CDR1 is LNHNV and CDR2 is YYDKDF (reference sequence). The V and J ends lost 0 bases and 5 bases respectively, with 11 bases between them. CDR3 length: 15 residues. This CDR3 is CATSRDLGGYQPQHF. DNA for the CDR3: TGTGCCACCAGCAGAGATCTGGGCGGTTATCAGCCCCAGCATTTT. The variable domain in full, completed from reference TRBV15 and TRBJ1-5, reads DAMVIQNPRYQVTQFGKPVTLSCSQTLNHNVMYWYQQKSSQAPKLLFHYYDKDFNNEADTPDNFQSRRPNTSFCFLDIRSPGLGDTAMYLCATSRDLGGYQPQHFGDGTRLSIL.

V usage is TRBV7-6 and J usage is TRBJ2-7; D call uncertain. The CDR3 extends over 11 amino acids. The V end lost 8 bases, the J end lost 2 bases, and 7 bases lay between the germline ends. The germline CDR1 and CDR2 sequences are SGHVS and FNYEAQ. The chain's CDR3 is CASRVAYEQYF. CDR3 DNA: TGTGCCAGCCGGGTTGCCTACGAGCAGTACTTC.